This TCR beta chain was observed in a study of shared clonotypes between healthy human individuals. Study in general: A couple of female and a few male donors aged 18 to 49 were enrolled.

The germline V and J ends were trimmed by 8 bases and 7 bases, with 15 bases remaining between them. Germline loops: CDR1 LNHDA, CDR2 SQIVND (reference sequence). The CDR3 has 13 amino acids. Details on this clone: The antigen remains unidentified.

As processed by the authors: From ImmunoSEQ came sequences covering only the junction and carrying no quality scores, so filtering differed. Sequencing used immunoSEQ multiplex PCR; TCRdb keeps in-frame clones, though not all of them. V and J calls and clone size are copied from that table; D and trimming were computed from the DNA. This sample yields about 710,000 clones, of which just under 75% are seen a single time; approximately 1.7% belongs to the top ten. Study findings and constraints: The study found about 5% of naive CD4 clonotypes shared across a handful of donors.

This TCR was sampled from a woman aged 25 to 39 in good health. The chain carries TRBV19 and TRBJ1-5, with D uncertain. The sequenced material came from memory CD4+ T cells sorted from blood. Specified subset: CD45RA-negative fraction. The CDR3 nucleotides are TGTGCCAGTCAGACGGGGTTGTGGCAGCCCCAGCATTTT. This translates into CASQTGLWQPQHF.